Below, 15 T cell receptor beta chains from the same sample are listed, as sequenced in a study of OX40 agonist ivuxolimab in advanced cancers. Data came from immunoSEQ multiplex PCR; TCRdb stores just in-frame clones and leaves some out. The sample holds about 77,000 clones, about 86% seen once. The sequences come from CD4+ or CD8+ T cells sorted from blood, collected in a trial of the OX40 agonist ivuxolimab. Every receptor here comes from an adult with an advanced solid tumor such as melanoma, head and neck, liver or kidney cancer.

The genes are TRBV28 and TRBJ1-1, with D possibly matching TRBD1 (6 bases). The CDR3 is 15 residues long. Germline loops: CDR1 MDHEN, CDR2 SYDVKM. V shed 2 bases and J shed 7 bases, with 17 bases lying between them. This CDR3 reads CASSLGTGQLIEAFF. The CDR3 DNA sequence: TGTGCCAGCAGTTTAGGTACTGGACAGCTAATTGAAGCTTTCTTT.

This chain joins TRBV7-2 and TRBJ1-1, with D perhaps matching TRBD1 (5 bases). Trimming removed 1 base at V and 1 base at J, with 10 bases between. The CDR3 has 15 amino acids. Germline assignment: CDR1 SGHTA and CDR2 FQGNSA. The CDR3 region is CASSLVAGTNTEAFF. The CDR3 DNA follows: TGTGCCAGCAGCTTAGTAGCAGGGACGAACACTGAAGCTTTCTTT.

V gene TRBV6-5 combines with J gene TRBJ2-4; 7 bases match TRBD1. Germline CDR1 and CDR2: MNHEY and SVGAGI. V was pared by 6 bases and J by 2 bases, with 7 bases of the junction left unmatched. The CDR3 has 15 residues. As DNA, the CDR3 is TGTGCCAGCAGCCAACAGGGGAGCCCCAAAAACATTCAGTACTTC. It codes for CASSQQGSPKNIQYF.

J is TRBJ1-1 and V is TRBV11-2; D may be TRBD1 (6 bases). This CDR3 is built from 14 residues. The germline V gene has CDR1 SGHAT and CDR2 FQNNGV. V shed 2 bases and J shed 6 bases, with 13 bases lying between them. The CDR3 here is CASSLRQGSPEAFF. The CDR3 DNA follows: TGTGCCAGCAGCTTAAGGCAGGGGAGTCCTGAAGCTTTCTTT.

The genes are TRBV7-2 and TRBJ1-5, with a tentative D call TRBD1 (5 bases). The CDR3 sequence is 15 residues long. Germline V gene data show CDR1 as SGHTA and CDR2 as FQGNSA. The germline V and J ends were trimmed by 8 bases and 2 bases, with 16 bases remaining between them. The CDR3 region has the DNA TGTGCCAGCGGGTACGGGGGGGACCGCAATCAGCCCCAGCATTTT. Residues: CASGYGGDRNQPQHF. The whole variable domain, filled in from reference TRBV7-2 and TRBJ1-5, reads GAGVSQSPSNKVTEKGKDVELRCDPISGHTALYWYRQSLGQGLEFLIYFQGNSAPDKSGLPSDRFSAERTGGSVSTLTIQRTQQEDSAVYLCASGYGGDRNQPQHFGDGTRLSIL.

This clone was observed a single time. The chain couples TRBV12-2 to TRBJ2-5. TRBV12-2 has pseudogene status. There are 17 residues in the CDR3. The CDR3 loop reads CASRLGMGGTEQETQYF. In DNA, the CDR3 is TGTGCAAGTCGCTTAGGGATGGGAGGGACAGAACAAGAGACCCAGTACTTC.

The chain employs TRBV28 and TRBJ2-3; the D call may be TRBD1 or TRBD2 (5 bases each). CDR1 MDHEN and CDR2 SYDVKM come from the germline V gene. This CDR3 contains 13 residues. Trimming took 5 bases from V and 0 from J, leaving 6 bases between them. The chain's CDR3 is CASSRDSTDTQYF. In nucleotides, the CDR3 is TGTGCCAGCAGTAGGGACAGCACAGATACGCAGTATTTT.

The chain combines TRBV27 with TRBJ1-5, with a weak D call TRBD1 (5 bases). The CDR3 totals 15 residues. The V and J ends lost 6 bases and 3 bases respectively, with 15 bases between them. CDR1 and CDR2 (germline): MNHEY, SMNVEV (reference sequence). CDR3 in amino acids: CASRMGGSFNQPQHF. The CDR3 nucleotides read TGTGCCAGCAGGATGGGGGGGAGCTTCAATCAGCCCCAGCATTTT.

The chain has TRBV7-9 and TRBJ2-5; TRBD2 aligns across 13 bases. Germline V gene sequence: CDR1 SEHNR, CDR2 FQNEAQ (reference sequence). J gave up 5 bases and V 1 base, and 7 bases lay outside the gene matches. The CDR3 sequence is 17 residues long. The CDR3, as DNA: TGTGCCAGCAGCTTAGAATTGGGGACTAGCGGGATGGAGACCCAGTACTTC. Translation gives CASSLELGTSGMETQYF.

The J gene is TRBJ1-2, the V gene TRBV5-1; tentatively, D is TRBD1 (6 bases). CDR1 is SGHRS, CDR2 YFSETQ, per germline. The CDR3 contains 13 residues. Trimming stripped 8 bases from V and 4 bases from J, with 15 bases between. Written as DNA, the CDR3 is TGCGCCAGTGGTATACAGGGAAGCTATGGCTACACCTTC. It translates to CASGIQGSYGYTF.

V gene TRBV9 combines with J gene TRBJ1-2; D is perhaps TRBD1 (6 bases). CDR1 is SGDLS, CDR2 YYNGEE, per germline. The CDR3 consists of 14 residues. Trimming removed 0 bases from V and 5 bases from J, with 11 bases in between. The CDR3: CASSVANREYGYTF. The CDR3 nucleotides read TGTGCCAGCAGCGTAGCGAACAGGGAGTATGGCTACACCTTC.

This clone was counted a few times. The chain combines TRBV7-2 with TRBJ1-2; 9 bases are shared with TRBD1. The V gene end was trimmed by 5 bases and the J gene end by 8 bases; junction bases not matched to a gene: 0. There are 11 residues in the CDR3. The germline V gene has CDR1 SGHTA and CDR2 FQGNSA. CDR3 amino acids: CASSTGGGYTF. In DNA form, the CDR3 reads TGTGCCAGCAGCACAGGGGGCGGCTACACCTTC. Full variable domain (outside the CDR3, taken from reference TRBV7-2 and TRBJ1-2): GAGVSQSPSNKVTEKGKDVELRCDPISGHTALYWYRQSLGQGLEFLIYFQGNSAPDKSGLPSDRFSAERTGGSVSTLTIQRTQQEDSAVYLCASSTGGGYTFGSGTRLTVV.

The chain combines TRBV4-1 with TRBJ1-1; no firm D call. V shed 0 bases and J shed 2 bases, with 13 bases lying between them. In germline, CDR1 is MGHRA, CDR2 YSYEKL. The CDR3 contains 16 residues. In DNA, the CDR3 is TGCGCCAGCAGCCAAGATAAATCCGGGAGTAACACTGAAGCTTTCTTT. Translated: CASSQDKSGSNTEAFF.

This chain connects TRBV9 to TRBJ2-3; D is undetermined. CDR1 is SGDLS, CDR2 YYNGEE, per germline. The CDR3 is 14 amino acids. V shed 6 bases and J shed 4 bases, with 15 bases lying between them. Here the CDR3 reads CASTYSQVPDTQYF. The CDR3 coding sequence is TGTGCCAGCACCTATTCCCAAGTCCCAGATACGCAGTATTTT.

In this sample, this clone is medium-sized. The chain carries TRBV28 and TRBJ2-7, with a tentative D call TRBD2 (5 bases). V shed 4 bases and J shed 13 bases, with 17 bases lying between them. CDR1 and CDR2 (germline): MDHEN, SYDVKM. The CDR3 is 12 amino acids. The CDR3 loop reads CASSYSSGVKYF. The CDR3 DNA reads TGTGCCAGCAGTTATAGCTCCGGGGTAAAATACTTC.